A single T cell receptor beta chain is shown here with its context. The antigen is undetermined. This entry comes from a study of graft-versus-host responses after intestinal transplantation. About the study: All recipients were given anti-thymocyte globulin induction, and tacrolimus and steroids were then administered for 3 to 4 years. Study results and caveats: Researchers found GvH clones in recipient marrow, and some showed up first in ileum or blood.

Measured with immunoSEQ multiplex PCR; TCRdb has only the in-frame clones, and not every one. The sample consists of more than 70,000 clones, 92% of them appearing once. V lost 0 bases, J lost 0 bases, and 5 bases lay in between. Germline CDR1 and CDR2: LGHNA and YSLEER. The CDR3 covers 14 residues. The sequencing here drew on unstimulated CD8+ T cells sorted from spleen or lymph node cells, taken before transplant. This sequence joins TRBV4-3 and TRBJ1-2; D remains ambiguous. This sequence was found in a human donor who was the organ donor for an intestinal transplant. The CDR3 sequence: CASSQERANYGYTF. CDR3 sequence (DNA): TGCGCCAGCAGCCAAGAGCGGGCTAACTATGGCTACACCTTC.